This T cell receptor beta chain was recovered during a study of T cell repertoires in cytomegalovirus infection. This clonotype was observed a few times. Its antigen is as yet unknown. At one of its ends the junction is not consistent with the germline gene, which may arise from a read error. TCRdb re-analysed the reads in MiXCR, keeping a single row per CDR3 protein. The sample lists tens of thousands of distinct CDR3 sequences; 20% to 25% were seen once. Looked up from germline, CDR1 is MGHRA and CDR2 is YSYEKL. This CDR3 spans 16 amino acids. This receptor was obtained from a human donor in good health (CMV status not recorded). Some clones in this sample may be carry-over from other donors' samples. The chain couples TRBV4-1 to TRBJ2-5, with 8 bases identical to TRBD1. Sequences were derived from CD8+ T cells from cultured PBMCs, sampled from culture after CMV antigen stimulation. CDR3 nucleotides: TGTGCCAGCAGCCGACAGGGGCCCGGGGCCCAAGAGACCCAGTACTTC. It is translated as CASSRQGPGAQETQYF.